These 32 T cell receptor beta chains were all obtained from the same sample, sequenced in a study of cytomegalovirus exposure and HLA in healthy donors. Vbeta (60) and Jbeta (13) primers were used in the PCR. Produced via immunoSEQ multiplex PCR; TCRdb's table is partial and in-frame only. The repertoire holds 95,000 to 130,000 clones, with 9% to 10% as singletons. Input material: PBMCs. The origin of the receptors is a man aged 25 to 40 in good health and CMV-seronegative.

This chain connects TRBV29-1 to TRBJ2-1; 8 bases are shared with TRBD1. The V gene end was trimmed by 7 bases and the J gene end by 7 bases; junction bases not matched to a gene: 9. This CDR3 contains 13 residues. CDR1 and CDR2 from the germline V gene are SQVTM and ANQGSEA. CDR3 DNA sequence: TGCAGCGCCCCAGGGGGCGGTCCGAATGAGCAGTTCTTC. Translation gives CSAPGGGPNEQFF.

This clone was detected a few times. The CDR3 is CASRGQANQPQHF. The CDR3 DNA reads as TGTGCCAGCAGAGGACAGGCCAATCAGCCCCAGCATTTT. The chain uses TRBV2 and TRBJ1-5; TRBD1 aligns across 7 bases. From germline, CDR1 is SNHLY and CDR2 FYNNEI. The V gene end was trimmed by 6 bases and the J gene end by 3 bases; junction bases not matched to a gene: 2. This CDR3 region has 13 residues.

The chain recombines TRBV25-1 with TRBJ2-7; TRBD1 aligns across 11 bases. Looked up from germline, CDR1 is MGHDK and CDR2 is SYGVNS. The CDR3 totals 13 residues. Trimming cost V 6 bases and J 8 bases; bases outside gene matches: 6. The CDR3 region has the DNA TGTGCCAGCAGCACCGGGACAGGGGGGAAGCAGTACTTC. Translated, it gives CASSTGTGGKQYF.

This chain links TRBV2 with TRBJ2-2; D ambiguous. Germline V gene lookup returns CDR1 SNHLY and CDR2 FYNNEI. Deletions cut 6 bases from V and 13 bases from J, with 24 bases between. The CDR3 contains 15 residues. CDR3 protein: CASSPSDPTYVGLFF. The CDR3 DNA sequence: TGTGCCAGCAGCCCAAGCGACCCCACTTATGTAGGGCTGTTTTTT.

This chain connects TRBV7-6 to TRBJ1-2, with a tentative D call TRBD1 (6 bases). CDR3 size: 13 residues. Per the germline V gene, CDR1 is SGHVS and CDR2 is FNYEAQ. V was cut by 6 bases and J by 8 bases, with 16 bases left in between. CDR3 sequence (DNA): TGTGCCAGCAGAGCAGGGGAGTTCGGAGGCTACACCTTC. Translated, it gives CASRAGEFGGYTF.

V usage is TRBV10-3 and J usage is TRBJ1-5; a possible D gene is TRBD1 (5 bases). CDR1 and CDR2 (germline): ENHRY, SYGVKD. The CDR3 has 16 amino acids. The V and J ends lost 0 bases and 2 bases respectively, with 11 bases between them. Here the CDR3 reads CAISESGAGGNQPQHF. The CDR3 nucleotides read TGTGCCATCAGTGAGTCAGGGGCGGGAGGCAATCAGCCCCAGCATTTT.

This clone was counted only a few times. The CDR3 coding sequence is TGTGCCAGTACCTCCCGAGGTAGCGGGTACAATGAGCAGTTCTTC. It encodes CASTSRGSGYNEQFF. The chain couples TRBV19 to TRBJ2-1; TRBD2 aligns across 7 bases. The CDR3 extends over 15 amino acids. The V and J ends lost 7 bases and 4 bases, in that order; junction bases with no gene match: 10. The germline V gene encodes CDR1 LNHDA and CDR2 SQIVND (reference sequence).

This clone was picked up a small number of times. The rearrangement joins TRBV9 to TRBJ2-7, with D unresolved. CDR3 length: 14 residues. The V and J ends lost 4 bases and 5 bases respectively, with 16 bases between them. Germline V gene sequence: CDR1 SGDLS, CDR2 YYNGEE. The CDR3 DNA follows: TGTGCCAGCAGCCCAGAGAGAGGTATCCACGAGCAGTACTTC. It is translated as CASSPERGIHEQYF.

The chain has TRBV5-1 and TRBJ1-4; 7 nucleotides align to TRBD1. Germline CDR1 reads SGHRS; CDR2 reads YFSETQ. The CDR3 contains 14 residues. V lost 3 bases and J lost 7; bases outside the gene matches: 6. This CDR3 reads CASSYEGASEKLFF. The CDR3 DNA reads TGCGCCAGCAGCTACGAGGGGGCTAGTGAAAAACTGTTTTTT. Filled out from reference TRBV5-1 and TRBJ1-4, the complete variable domain reads KAGVTQTPRYLIKTRGQQVTLSCSPISGHRSVSWYQQTPGQGLQFLFEYFSETQRNKGNFPGRFSGRQFSNSRSEMNVSTLELGDSALYLCASSYEGASEKLFFGSGTQLSVL.

This chain connects TRBV19 to TRBJ2-4; TRBD1 matches 8 bases. CDR1 and CDR2 (germline): LNHDA, SQIVND (reference sequence). This CDR3 is 15 amino acids long. The V gene end was trimmed by 7 bases and the J gene end by 5 bases; junction bases not matched to a gene: 10. Written as DNA, the CDR3 is TGTGCCAGTAAGGGGGACCAGACAGGGGAAAACATTCAGTACTTC. Its translation: CASKGDQTGENIQYF.

This clone was recorded a few times. The chain recombines TRBV7-9 with TRBJ2-4; D might be TRBD2 (6 bases). Germline CDR1 and CDR2: SEHNR and FQNEAQ (reference sequence). This CDR3 comprises 16 residues. V shed 1 base and J shed 7 bases, with 17 bases lying between them. The CDR3 sequence: CASSLEVASVINIQYF. The CDR3 DNA is TGTGCCAGCAGCTTAGAGGTCGCTAGCGTGATCAACATTCAGTACTTC.

The CDR3 region is CASSLIGRDEKLFF. CDR3 nucleotides: TGTGCCAGCAGCTTGATAGGGAGGGATGAAAAACTGTTTTTT. The rearrangement joins TRBV5-4 to TRBJ1-4, with D unclear. There are 14 residues in the CDR3. V was trimmed by 1 base and J by 6 bases, leaving 10 bases between them. CDR1 is SGHNT and CDR2 is YYREEE in the germline V gene (reference sequence).

On this clone itself: The final CDR3 position lacks the conserved phenylalanine or tryptophan, pointing to a likely read error. DNA for the CDR3: TGTGCCAGCAGTGAGACAGGCGAGCAGTACTTA. Translating gives CASSETGEQYL. This chain connects TRBV6-1 to TRBJ2-7; possible D gene TRBD1, 6 bases. The CDR3 sequence is 11 residues long. Germline CDR1 reads MNHNS; CDR2 reads SASEGT. Trimming pared 3 bases from V and 6 bases from J, leaving 6 bases between.

Ten or more counts support this clone. This chain uses TRBV2 with TRBJ2-1; D might be TRBD2 (5 bases). CDR3 length: 13 amino acids. Trimming shortened V by 5 bases and J by 8 bases, and 13 bases separated the two germline ends. Germline CDR1 and CDR2: SNHLY and FYNNEI. CDR3 in amino acids: CASSFGITDEQFF. The CDR3, as DNA: TGTGCCAGCAGTTTCGGGATCACTGATGAGCAGTTCTTC.

This clone showed up just a few times. The rearrangement links TRBV7-2 to TRBJ2-7, with 13 bases aligning to TRBD2. Trimming took 4 bases from V and 2 from J; bases not matched to a gene: 8. Germline lookup yields CDR1 SGHTA and CDR2 FQGNSA. This CDR3 has 17 amino acids. DNA for the CDR3: TGTGCCAGCAGCTCCATACGACTAGCGGGGGGTACCTACGAGCAGTACTTC. As protein: CASSSIRLAGGTYEQYF.

This clone was counted only a few times. The chain has TRBV10-3 and TRBJ2-7, with 8 bases lining up with TRBD1. From germline, CDR1 is ENHRY and CDR2 SYGVKD. The CDR3 runs 15 residues. J was trimmed by 2 bases and V by 9 bases; bases with no gene match: 12. The CDR3 nucleotides read TGTGCCATTTCCAAGGACAGGGAGAGAGCCTACGAGCAGTACTTC. Its protein is CAISKDRERAYEQYF.

The chain joins TRBV5-1 to TRBJ2-7; 7 bases line up with TRBD2. The CDR3 has 16 amino acids. J lost 0 bases, V lost 0 bases, and 6 bases had no gene match. The germline CDR1 and CDR2 sequences are SGHRS and YFSETQ. The DNA of the CDR3 is TGCGCCAGCAGCTTGGCCGTAGGCGGGAGCTCCTACGAGCAGTACTTC. Amino acid sequence: CASSLAVGGSSYEQYF. The full variable domain, rest sourced from reference TRBV5-1 and TRBJ2-7, is KAGVTQTPRYLIKTRGQQVTLSCSPISGHRSVSWYQQTPGQGLQFLFEYFSETQRNKGNFPGRFSGRQFSNSRSEMNVSTLELGDSALYLCASSLAVGGSSYEQYFGPGTRLTVT.

V gene TRBV19 combines with J gene TRBJ2-7; 9 bases align to TRBD1. Trimming took 9 bases from V and 2 from J; bases not matched to a gene: 2. There are 12 residues in the CDR3. From germline, CDR1 is LNHDA and CDR2 SQIVND (reference sequence). CDR3 residues: CASRDRAYEQYF. The CDR3 bases are TGTGCCAGCCGGGACAGGGCCTACGAGCAGTACTTC.

The chain couples TRBV27 to TRBJ2-1; 14 positions match TRBD2. Per germline, CDR1 MNHEY and CDR2 SMNVEV (reference sequence). V dropped 4 bases and J dropped 9; count of bases not matched to a gene: 5. This CDR3 is built from 15 residues. The CDR3 reads CASSWGLAGVGEQFF. For the CDR3, the DNA is TGTGCCAGCAGTTGGGGACTAGCGGGAGTGGGTGAGCAGTTCTTC.

The rearrangement links TRBV19 to TRBJ1-3; D unclear. The CDR3 spans 14 residues. The germline CDR1 and CDR2 sequences are LNHDA and SQIVND (reference sequence). The germline V and J ends were trimmed by 5 bases and 2 bases, with 10 bases remaining between them. CDR3: CASSRGETGNTIYF. The CDR3, as DNA: TGTGCCAGTAGTCGGGGAGAAACTGGAAACACCATATATTTT.

V and J are TRBV4-1 and TRBJ2-7; TRBD1 agrees at 10 bases. Germline CDR1 MGHRA, CDR2 YSYEKL. Trimming at V came to 4 bases and at J to 3 bases, leaving 6 bases not matched to a gene. The CDR3 loop spans 15 amino acids. CDR3 region: CASSRTRDRGYEQYF. DNA for the CDR3: TGCGCCAGCAGCCGAACCCGGGACAGGGGCTACGAGCAGTACTTC.

V and J are TRBV19 and TRBJ2-1; possible D gene TRBD1, 6 bases. There are 16 residues in the CDR3. CDR1 is LNHDA, CDR2 SQIVND, per germline (reference sequence). Between the trimmed V and J ends, which lost 5 bases and 2 bases, there was a span of 16 bases. The CDR3 DNA sequence: TGTGCCAGTAGTCCCATCGACAGGACCACCTACAATGAGCAGTTCTTC. This gives the protein CASSPIDRTTYNEQFF.

In its sample, this clone was seen a few times. The gene calls are TRBV19 and TRBJ1-6, with no clear D. This CDR3 comprises 14 residues. Germline lookup yields CDR1 LNHDA and CDR2 SQIVND (reference sequence). The ends were cut back, 6 bases at V and 9 bases at J, with 15 bases in the middle. The CDR3 bases are TGTGCCAGTAGCCCGGAGGGAAATGGTTCACCCCTCCACTTT. Translating gives CASSPEGNGSPLHF.

In this sample, this clone turned up a few times. At the DNA level, this CDR3 is encoded by other sequences in the same sample as well. The gene calls are TRBV5-1 and TRBJ2-7; D is perhaps TRBD1 (5 bases). CDR3 length equals 14 residues. The V end was cut by 4 bases, the J end by 3 bases, with 14 bases between. Per germline, CDR1 SGHRS and CDR2 YFSETQ. The CDR3 region is CASSPGQGGYEQYF. Here the CDR3 DNA reads TGCGCCAGCAGCCCCGGGCAGGGCGGCTACGAGCAGTACTTC.

There are a few counts of this clone. At the DNA level, this CDR3 is encoded by other sequences in the same sample as well. The chain uses TRBV5-1 and TRBJ2-3, with D maybe TRBD1 (6 bases). Germline V gene data show CDR1 as SGHRS and CDR2 as YFSETQ. The V gene lost 4 bases and the J gene lost 0 bases, with 12 bases spanning the gap. This CDR3 is built from 15 residues. The DNA for the CDR3 is TGCGCCAGCAGCGCGACCGGGACAAGCACAGATACGCAGTATTTT. Protein sequence: CASSATGTSTDTQYF.

J is TRBJ1-1 and V is TRBV21-1. TRBV21-1 constitutes a pseudogene. The CDR3 sequence is 15 residues long. CDR3 amino acids: CASPHLTGRFAEAFF. CDR3 nucleotide sequence: TGTGCCAGCCCCCACTTGACGGGGAGGTTCGCTGAAGCTTTCTTT.

This clone was picked up a small number of times. The chain links TRBV13 to TRBJ2-1, with 13 positions matching TRBD2. Losses at the gene ends were 5 bases for V and 2 bases for J; bases not matched to a gene: 12. The CDR3 length is 19 residues. Germline assignment: CDR1 PRHDT and CDR2 FYEKMQ (reference sequence). The CDR3 sequence: CASSPTPMTSGRPYNEQFF. The CDR3 bases are TGTGCCAGCAGCCCAACTCCCATGACTAGCGGGAGGCCCTACAATGAGCAGTTCTTC.

This clone came up a few times. This rearrangement joins TRBV7-2 to TRBJ2-1; the match to TRBD2 covers 8 bases. The CDR3 is 18 amino acids. Looked up from germline, CDR1 is SGHTA and CDR2 is FQGNSA. J gave up 6 bases and V 4 bases, and 17 bases lay outside the gene matches. CDR3 amino acids: CASSSGGAIYSQGNEQFF. The CDR3 nucleotides read TGTGCCAGCAGCTCCGGGGGGGCCATCTATTCCCAAGGCAATGAGCAGTTCTTC.

This clone was counted a few times. This chain uses TRBV5-1 with TRBJ1-6, with a tentative D call TRBD1 (6 bases). Deletions cut 0 bases from V and 10 bases from J, with 11 bases between. This CDR3 comprises 14 residues. Germline V gene data show CDR1 as SGHRS and CDR2 as YFSETQ. The CDR3 loop is CASSLDRVGSPLHF. CDR3 sequence (DNA): TGCGCCAGCAGCTTGGACAGGGTGGGATCACCCCTCCACTTT.

This clone showed up just a few times. This sequence joins TRBV28 and TRBJ1-6; maybe TRBD1 (5 bases). V lost 5 bases and J lost 9, with 17 bases in between. The CDR3 length is 15 residues. The germline gives CDR1 MDHEN, CDR2 SYDVKM. The CDR3 DNA reads as TGTGCCAGCAGTCTCATTGGGGGGGGTGGTTCACCCCTCCACTTT. Protein sequence: CASSLIGGGGSPLHF.

The chain combines TRBV9 with TRBJ1-2, with 7 bases fitting TRBD1. V lost 2 bases and J lost 3; bases outside the gene matches: 4. The CDR3 has 14 residues. Germline CDR1 is SGDLS and CDR2 is YYNGEE. CDR3 loop: CASSVGTADYGYTF. The CDR3, as DNA: TGTGCCAGCAGCGTCGGGACAGCTGACTATGGCTACACCTTC. Full variable domain (missing parts from reference TRBV9 and TRBJ1-2): DSGVTQTPKHLITATGQRVTLRCSPRSGDLSVYWYQQSLDQGLQFLIQYYNGEERAKGNILERFSAQQFPDLHSELNLSSLELGDSALYFCASSVGTADYGYTFGSGTRLTVV.

This clone was found a few times. CDR3 in amino acids: CASSEGTGGFGNQPQHF. In DNA, the CDR3 is TGTGCCAGCAGTGAAGGGACAGGGGGTTTTGGCAATCAGCCCCAGCATTTT. This chain links TRBV6-1 with TRBJ1-5; 10 nucleotides line up with TRBD1. V shed 1 base and J 2 bases; nucleotides not matched to a gene: 5. Germline V gene data show CDR1 as MNHNS and CDR2 as SASEGT. The CDR3 runs to 17 residues.